This entry is about one T cell receptor (beta chain). The antigen is unknown. Amplification of TCR beta CDR3 regions used RNA as the template. The TCR CDR3 was amplified in a first-round RT-PCR using the HTBI primer set. TCRdb re-analysed the multiplex PCR reads in MiXCR, keeping a single row per CDR3 protein. The data contain under 250,000 distinct CDR3 sequences, approximately 23% of them singletons. Trimming removed 0 bases at V and 3 bases at J, with 15 bases between. This CDR3 is built from 16 residues. Germline-derived CDR1 and CDR2 are SGHAT and FQNNGV. Clinical Activity Scores of at least 3, NOSPECS grades of at least 4 and durations under 3 months characterized ophthalmopathy patients. It was 8 to 10 ml of fresh peripheral blood that supplied the PBMCs. The sample is drawn from a study of T cells in Graves' hyperthyroidism and ophthalmopathy. Overall study findings and caveats: Onset of ophthalmopathy came a median around 6.2 months after the model predicted it.

The source material was blood. The receptor was isolated from a woman aged 40 to 49 with Graves' ophthalmopathy. The V call is TRBV11-2, the J call TRBJ2-7; D remains unclear. The CDR3 nucleotides read TGTGCCAGCAGCTTAGATATAGGACCCACGAGCTACGAGCAGTACTTC. It codes for CASSLDIGPTSYEQYF.